One and the same sample provided the 24 T cell receptor beta chains below, sequenced in a study of blood T cells in healthy people across ages. Together with a sample-barcoded 5' primer, a J-beta primer mix was included in a second PCR lasting roughly 6 to 12 cycles. TCRdb fed the 5' RACE reads into MiXCR, producing one record per CDR3 protein. The table includes 600,000 to 900,000 distinct CDR3 sequences, around 25% detected once. This sample was shared with a second study, whose subject was T cells of mothers and their children.

The specimen sequenced was blood. All receptors derive from a boy aged 10-17 years in good health.

The chain links TRBV5-1 to TRBJ2-5; D might be TRBD2 (6 bases). Germline lookup yields CDR1 SGHRS and CDR2 YFSETQ. The V gene lost 4 bases and the J gene lost 3 bases, with 10 bases spanning the gap. The CDR3 loop spans 13 amino acids. The CDR3 DNA follows: TGCGCCAGCAGCGCTCTAGCGAAAGAGACCCAGTACTTC. The encoded protein is CASSALAKETQYF.

This clonotype came up a few times. The chain couples TRBV27 to TRBJ2-3; 10 nucleotides match TRBD2. Germline V gene data show CDR1 as MNHEY and CDR2 as SMNVEV (reference sequence). J was trimmed by 3 bases and V by 5 bases; bases with no gene match: 5. This CDR3 has 15 amino acids. The CDR3 is CASSQRGGLTDTQYF. In DNA, the CDR3 is TGTGCCAGCAGTCAGCGGGGGGGGCTTACAGATACGCAGTATTTT.

This clonotype was seen only a few times. The V and J genes are TRBV10-3 and TRBJ2-2; D is unclear. Germline values: CDR1 ENHRY, CDR2 SYGVKD. This CDR3 has 17 residues. Trimming removed 3 bases from V and 0 bases from J, with 14 bases in between. The CDR3 nucleotides are TGTGCCATCAGTGAAATGGCCCCCGGACCGAACACCGGGGAGCTGTTTTTT. Protein sequence: CAISEMAPGPNTGELFF.

The V and J genes are TRBV6-5 and TRBJ2-6; 8 bases are shared with TRBD2. V lost 2 bases to trimming and J lost 4 bases; unmatched junction nucleotides: 4. In germline, CDR1 is MNHEY, CDR2 SVGAGI. The CDR3 spans 16 residues. The chain's CDR3 is CASSYAAGAGANVLTF. CDR3 nucleotides: TGTGCCAGCAGTTACGCAGCGGGGGCCGGGGCCAACGTCCTGACTTTC.

This chain links TRBV10-3 with TRBJ2-1; TRBD1 is a possible D gene (6 bases). Germline assignment: CDR1 ENHRY and CDR2 SYGVKD. The V end was cut by 4 bases, the J end by 4 bases, with 17 bases between. The CDR3 length is 16 residues. The DNA for the CDR3 is TGTGCCATCAGTGTTTTCCGGGACAAATCGTACAATGAGCAGTTCTTC. Protein sequence: CAISVFRDKSYNEQFF.

This clonotype was observed a few times. The chain has TRBV2 and TRBJ2-5; D gene ambiguous. The DNA end is more similar to TRBJ2-7, so the J call may be wrong. Germline CDR1 and CDR2: SNHLY and FYNNEI. The CDR3 extends over 11 amino acids. The CDR3 nucleotides read TGTGCCAGCACCCCCCGGGACGAGCAGTACTTC. Its protein is CASTPRDEQYF.

This clonotype showed up many times. This rearrangement joins TRBV11-2 to TRBJ1-4; D is unclear. The CDR3 consists of 14 residues. Germline-derived CDR1 and CDR2 are SGHAT and FQNNGV. Trimming removed 1 base from V and 3 bases from J, with 6 bases in between. The CDR3 is CASSLVGPNEKLFF. The CDR3 region has the DNA TGTGCCAGCAGCTTAGTTGGACCTAATGAAAAACTGTTTTTT.

The chain carries TRBV6-5 and TRBJ2-6; no reliable D call. Germline lookup yields CDR1 MNHEY and CDR2 SVGAGI. Trimming removed 6 bases from V and 2 bases from J, with 17 bases in between. The CDR3 is 17 residues long. CDR3 residues: CASRSPGPRPGANVLTF. Written as DNA, the CDR3 is TGTGCCAGCAGGTCTCCGGGTCCGCGGCCTGGGGCCAACGTCCTGACTTTC.

This CDR3 reads CASSSRASGNTIYF. The CDR3 nucleotides are TGTGCCAGCAGTTCTAGGGCCTCTGGAAACACCATATATTTT. V usage is TRBV12-3 or TRBV12-4 and J usage is TRBJ1-3, with no clear D. Trimming pared 4 bases from V and 0 bases from J, leaving 7 bases between. This CDR3 contains 14 residues.

This clonotype was observed a few times. This chain uses TRBV9 with TRBJ2-3; a weak D match, TRBD2 (6 bases). The V end lost 1 base, the J end lost 4 bases, and 10 bases lay between the germline ends. Germline loops: CDR1 SGDLS, CDR2 YYNGEE. The CDR3 runs to 14 residues. This CDR3 is CASSVRTTSDTQYF. The CDR3 DNA sequence: TGTGCCAGCAGCGTACGGACTACGTCAGATACGCAGTATTTT.

This chain uses TRBV19 with TRBJ2-7; D perhaps matches TRBD1 (6 bases). Trimming pared 4 bases from V and 6 bases from J, leaving 10 bases between. Germline CDR1 reads LNHDA; CDR2 reads SQIVND (reference sequence). This CDR3 comprises 12 residues. In nucleotides, the CDR3 is TGTGCCAGTAGTAATACAGGGAGCGAGCAGTACTTC. It yields the protein CASSNTGSEQYF.

Only a few counts were recorded for this clonotype. The chain employs TRBV29-1 and TRBJ1-1; 8 bases are a match to TRBD1. Germline V gene lookup returns CDR1 SQVTM and CDR2 ANQGSEA. Trimming cost V 3 bases and J 1 base; bases outside gene matches: 4. CDR3 length: 14 amino acids. CDR3 in amino acids: CSVEDGQGNTEAFF. CDR3 nucleotide sequence: TGCAGCGTTGAGGACGGACAGGGGAACACTGAAGCTTTCTTT.

The V gene is TRBV11-2, the J gene TRBJ2-2; D is uncertain. Trimming pared 1 base from V and 5 bases from J, leaving 11 bases between. Germline loops: CDR1 SGHAT, CDR2 FQNNGV. The CDR3 runs 15 residues. CDR3 nucleotide sequence: TGTGCCAGCAGCTTAGCCCCCAGTTTGACCGGGGAGCTGTTTTTT. It codes for CASSLAPSLTGELFF.

In this sample, this clonotype turned up a few times. This chain joins TRBV29-1 and TRBJ2-7; 11 bases are a match to TRBD2. V trimming: 4 bases; J trimming: 4 bases; junction bases outside the gene matches: 6. This CDR3 comprises 14 residues. Germline CDR1 SQVTM, CDR2 ANQGSEA. The CDR3 DNA sequence: TGCAGCGTTGCTTCCGGGACTAGCGGTTACGAGCAGTACTTC. It codes for CSVASGTSGYEQYF.

J is TRBJ1-2 and V is TRBV7-2; 9 nucleotides agree with TRBD1. Germline V gene data show CDR1 as SGHTA and CDR2 as FQGNSA. V lost 4 bases, J lost 3 bases, and 6 bases stayed unmatched. The length of the CDR3 is 15 residues. The CDR3 DNA sequence: TGTGCCAGCAGCTCAGCGGGACAGGGCCACTATGGCTACACCTTC. This translates into CASSSAGQGHYGYTF.

This clonotype was counted between two and nine times. The CDR3 DNA follows: TGTGCCAGCAGTGAATTCCTAGACAGGGAGGCTAGCACAGATACGCAGTATTTT. This gives the protein CASSEFLDREASTDTQYF. V usage is TRBV6-1 and J usage is TRBJ2-3, with D maybe TRBD1 (7 bases). Germline CDR1 MNHNS, CDR2 SASEGT. There are 18 residues in the CDR3. V shed 2 bases and J shed 0 bases, with 18 bases lying between them.

The chain employs TRBV7-9 and TRBJ1-1, with D possibly matching TRBD1 (6 bases). The CDR3 is made up of 15 amino acids. V lost 2 bases and J lost 4, with 14 bases in between. The germline CDR1 and CDR2 sequences are SEHNR and FQNEAQ (reference sequence). CDR3 residues: CASSLQGPWGTEAFF. The DNA of the CDR3 is TGTGCCAGCAGCTTACAGGGGCCTTGGGGCACTGAAGCTTTCTTT. Looking up the rest from reference TRBV7-9 and TRBJ1-1 gives the full variable domain: DTGVSQNPRHKITKRGQNVTFRCDPISEHNRLYWYRQTLGQGPEFLTYFQNEAQLEKSRLLSDRFSAERPKGSFSTLEIQRTEQGDSAMYLCASSLQGPWGTEAFFGQGTRLTVV.

This sequence joins TRBV6-6 and TRBJ2-2; no reliable D call. Trimming cost V 6 bases and J 5 bases, with 16 bases left between them. This CDR3 spans 15 amino acids. Germline V lookup: CDR1 MNHNY, CDR2 SVGAGI (reference sequence). CDR3 DNA sequence: TGTGCCAGCAGCCCCCTTAGTACCGGGACCGGGGAGCTGTTTTTT. This translates into CASSPLSTGTGELFF.

The rearrangement uses TRBV29-1 and TRBJ2-7; D remains ambiguous. From germline, CDR1 is SQVTM and CDR2 ANQGSEA. V was trimmed by 0 bases and J by 4 bases, leaving 13 bases between them. The CDR3 covers 14 residues. CDR3 residues: CSVEEGLSGYEQYF. In DNA, the CDR3 is TGCAGCGTTGAAGAAGGATTATCCGGATACGAGCAGTACTTC.

The chain joins TRBV12-3 or TRBV12-4 to TRBJ2-6; D possibly corresponds to TRBD1 (5 bases). Trimming pared 3 bases from V and 12 bases from J, leaving 15 bases between. The length of the CDR3 is 14 residues. The CDR3 region is CASSFLGPRSVLTF. The CDR3 coding sequence is TGTGCCAGCAGTTTTTTGGGGCCGAGATCCGTCCTGACTTTC.

This clonotype was found a few times. The chain is built from TRBV2 and TRBJ2-2; a possible D gene is TRBD1 (5 bases). Germline CDR1 SNHLY, CDR2 FYNNEI. Trimming took off 7 bases at V and 2 bases at J, with 11 bases between the two ends. This CDR3 is 14 amino acids long. The CDR3 sequence: CASKVDSNTGELFF. In DNA, the CDR3 is TGTGCCAGCAAGGTCGACAGTAACACCGGGGAGCTGTTTTTT. Full variable domain (outside the CDR3, taken from reference TRBV2 and TRBJ2-2): EPEVTQTPSHQVTQMGQEVILRCVPISNHLYFYWYRQILGQKVEFLVSFYNNEISEKSEIFDDQFSVERPDGSNFTLKIRSTKLEDSAMYFCASKVDSNTGELFFGEGSRLTVL.

This clonotype was seen a handful of times. This chain connects TRBV5-1 to TRBJ2-7; 15 nucleotides align to TRBD2. This CDR3 contains 18 residues. Germline V gene lookup returns CDR1 SGHRS and CDR2 YFSETQ. V lost 1 base, J lost 0 bases, and 5 bases stayed unmatched. The CDR3 reads CASSLFAGLAGGSYEQYF. The CDR3 region has the DNA TGCGCCAGCAGCTTGTTCGCGGGACTAGCGGGGGGCTCCTACGAGCAGTACTTC.

Details on this clonotype: The junction departs from germline at one end; a sequencing error may be responsible. The chain combines TRBV10-3 with TRBJ2-7, with a tentative D call TRBD1 (5 bases). The CDR3 is 12 residues long. The germline V gene encodes CDR1 ENHRY and CDR2 SYGVKD. The CDR3 region is CAIRVMDGEQYF. CDR3 bases: TGCGCCATCAGGGTTATGGACGGCGAGCAGTACTTC.

The chain recombines TRBV20-1 with TRBJ2-5; D uncertain. Germline CDR1 and CDR2: DFQATT and SNEGSKA (reference sequence). Trimming stripped 6 bases from V and 5 bases from J, with 16 bases between. This CDR3 contains 13 residues. The CDR3 coding sequence is TGCAGTGCCCCGGCGTTGGGTCGGGAGACCCAGTACTTC. This gives the protein CSAPALGRETQYF.